This T cell receptor (beta chain) appears in the sequencing data of a study of T cell responses to AZD1222 COVID-19 vaccine. Findings and limits, study-wide: Females outnumbered males among donors, who were mostly white British; clonal diversity was possibly underestimated. No repertoire was sampled before or during the peak T cell response, only after it.

For this clone: Antigen: not known.

Some clones are missing from TCRdb's copy, which holds only in-frame ones; the method was immunoSEQ multiplex PCR. This repertoire includes about 140,000 clones. The TCR comes from an adult in good health. Sequencing was done on a sample of peripheral blood.

The CDR3 DNA reads TGTGCCAGCAGCGTAGGGGCTAGCGGGATTCACAATGAGCAGTTCTTC. This codes for CASSVGASGIHNEQFF. This chain links TRBV9 with TRBJ2-1; 9 bases agree with TRBD2. The junction had 6 bases not matched to a gene; V was cut back by 0 bases and J by 5 bases. Germline lookup yields CDR1 SGDLS and CDR2 YYNGEE. CDR3 length equals 16 residues.